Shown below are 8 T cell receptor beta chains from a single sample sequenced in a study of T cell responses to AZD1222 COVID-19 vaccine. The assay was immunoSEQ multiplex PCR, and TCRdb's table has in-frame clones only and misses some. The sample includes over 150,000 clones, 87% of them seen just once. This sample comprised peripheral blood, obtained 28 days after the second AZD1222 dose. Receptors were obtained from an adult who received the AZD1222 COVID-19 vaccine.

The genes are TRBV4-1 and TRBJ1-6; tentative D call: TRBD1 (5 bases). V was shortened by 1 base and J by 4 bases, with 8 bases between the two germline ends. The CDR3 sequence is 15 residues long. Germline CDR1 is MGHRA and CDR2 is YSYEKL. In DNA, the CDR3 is TGCGCCAGCAGCCAAGCAGGGCTTTATAATTCACCCCTCCACTTT. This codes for CASSQAGLYNSPLHF.

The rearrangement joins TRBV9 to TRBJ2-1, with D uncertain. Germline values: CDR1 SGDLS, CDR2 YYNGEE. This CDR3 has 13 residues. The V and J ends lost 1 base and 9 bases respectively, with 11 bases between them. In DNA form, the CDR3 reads TGTGCCAGCAGCGTAATGATAGCCAGTGAGCAGTTCTTC. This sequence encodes CASSVMIASEQFF.

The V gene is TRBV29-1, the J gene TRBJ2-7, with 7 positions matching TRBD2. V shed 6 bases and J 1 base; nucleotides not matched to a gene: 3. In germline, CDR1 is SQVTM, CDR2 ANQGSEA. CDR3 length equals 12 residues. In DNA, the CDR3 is TGCAGCGTCCTAGCGGATTCCTACGAGCAGTACTTC. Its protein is CSVLADSYEQYF.

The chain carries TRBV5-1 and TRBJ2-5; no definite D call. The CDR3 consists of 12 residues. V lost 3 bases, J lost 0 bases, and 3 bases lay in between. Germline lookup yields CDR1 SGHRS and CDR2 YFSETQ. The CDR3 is CASSWDQETQYF. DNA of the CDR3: TGCGCCAGCAGCTGGGACCAAGAGACCCAGTACTTC.

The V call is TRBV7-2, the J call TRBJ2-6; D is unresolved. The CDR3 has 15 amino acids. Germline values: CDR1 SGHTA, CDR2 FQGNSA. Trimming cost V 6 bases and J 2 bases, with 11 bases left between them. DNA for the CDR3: TGTGCCAGCAGGAGGCAGATGCCTGGGGCCAACGTCCTGACTTTC. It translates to CASRRQMPGANVLTF.

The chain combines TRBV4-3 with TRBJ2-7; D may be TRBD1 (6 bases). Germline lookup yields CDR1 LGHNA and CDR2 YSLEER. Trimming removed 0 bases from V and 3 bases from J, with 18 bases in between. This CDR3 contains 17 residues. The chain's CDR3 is CASSQDIRQAGLYEQYF. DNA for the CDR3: TGCGCCAGCAGCCAAGATATCCGACAGGCCGGGCTCTACGAGCAGTACTTC.

DNA of the CDR3: TGTGCCACCGGGACTAGCGGGGGGGCCGGGAACGAGCAGTACTTC. The encoded protein is CATGTSGGAGNEQYF. The chain recombines TRBV3-1 (or the pseudogene TRBV3-2) with TRBJ2-7; 16 nucleotides match TRBD2. Germline trimming cut 10 bases from V and 5 bases from J; bases unmatched to any gene: 8. The CDR3 is 15 residues long. Germline CDR1 is LGHDT and CDR2 is YNNKEL (reference sequence).

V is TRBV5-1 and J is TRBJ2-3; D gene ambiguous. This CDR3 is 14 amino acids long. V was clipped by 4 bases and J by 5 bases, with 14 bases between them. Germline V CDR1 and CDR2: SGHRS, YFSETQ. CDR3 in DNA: TGCGCCAGCAGCCTTGACAATTTCGGAGATACGCAGTATTTT. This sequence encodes CASSLDNFGDTQYF.